The present entry profiles one T cell receptor (beta chain) with its context. Its antigen is unknown. Processing of graft tissue released intraepithelial and lamina propria lymphocytes. This sample was included in a study of graft-versus-host responses after intestinal transplantation. Study outcomes and limitations: Researchers found GvH clones in recipient marrow, and some showed up first in ileum or blood.

The method was immunoSEQ multiplex PCR; TCRdb's version includes in-frame clones alone and lacks a portion of them. Among under 8,500 clones listed, around four fifths were seen once. The V and J ends lost 7 bases and 4 bases, in that order; junction bases with no gene match: 6. Germline V CDR1 and CDR2: MNHNS, SASEGT. This CDR3 region has 15 residues. This clonotype was sampled from a human patient who received an intestinal transplant, so some T cells may come from the graft donor. This rearrangement joins TRBV6-1 to TRBJ2-2; 10 bases match TRBD2. This specimen consisted of ileum tissue, obtained 300 to 310 days after intestinal transplant. The DNA of the CDR3 is TGTGCCAGCATCATCGGACTAGCGGTCACCGGGGAGCTGTTTTTT. Translated, it gives CASIIGLAVTGELFF.